One and the same sample provided the 31 T cell receptor beta chains below, sequenced in a study of blood T cells in healthy people across ages. Primers used in a second PCR of roughly 6 to 12 cycles were a sample-barcoded 5' primer and a J-beta primer mix. TCRdb reprocessed the 5' RACE reads with MiXCR, giving one entry per CDR3 protein. The sample shows about 1.4 million distinct CDR3 sequences, 55% to 75% of them seen only once. The sample consisted of blood. These receptors all come from a young man in good health.

This clonotype was picked up a small number of times. This chain links TRBV4-1 with TRBJ2-5; tentative D call: TRBD1 (5 bases). V was cut by 0 bases and J by 5 bases, with 13 bases left in between. The CDR3 consists of 15 residues. Germline V lookup: CDR1 MGHRA, CDR2 YSYEKL. The DNA of the CDR3 is TGCGCCAGCAGCCAAGATTCAGGGAATTGGGAGACCCAGTACTTC. Its translation: CASSQDSGNWETQYF.

The chain has TRBV5-1 and TRBJ2-7, with TRBD2 matching 16 bases. V was clipped by 4 bases and J by 7 bases; unmatched bases: 11. The germline V gene encodes CDR1 SGHRS and CDR2 YFSETQ. The length of the CDR3 is 17 residues. CDR3 nucleotide sequence: TGCGCCAGCAGCCTAGGGACTAGCGGGAGGGGTTACAATGAGCAGTACTTC. Its protein is CASSLGTSGRGYNEQYF.

This clonotype was recorded many times. V is TRBV27 and J is TRBJ2-7; 8 positions match TRBD2. J lost 6 bases, V lost 0 bases, and 7 bases had no gene match. The CDR3 consists of 15 residues. Germline CDR1 and CDR2: MNHEY and SMNVEV (reference sequence). DNA for the CDR3: TGTGCCAGCAGTTTATCGATCGGGGGGGCCTCCGAGCAGTACTTC. This sequence encodes CASSLSIGGASEQYF.

The chain employs TRBV7-9 and TRBJ2-7; D gene uncertain. The CDR3 has 13 amino acids. Germline V gene data show CDR1 as SEHNR and CDR2 as FQNEAQ (reference sequence). The V end was cut by 3 bases, the J end by 1 base, with 7 bases between. The CDR3 loop is CASSFEYSYEQYF. The CDR3 DNA follows: TGTGCCAGCAGCTTCGAGTATTCCTACGAGCAGTACTTC.

This sequence joins TRBV5-1 and TRBJ1-2; D is possibly TRBD1 (6 bases). Trimming removed 6 bases at V and 4 bases at J, with 16 bases between. The CDR3 length is 14 residues. Germline CDR1 SGHRS, CDR2 YFSETQ. The CDR3 protein is CASNSGAEGYGYTF. Here the CDR3 DNA reads TGCGCCAGCAACTCGGGGGCGGAGGGCTATGGCTACACCTTC. The full variable domain, in which reference TRBV5-1 and TRBJ1-2 provide the parts outside the CDR3, is KAGVTQTPRYLIKTRGQQVTLSCSPISGHRSVSWYQQTPGQGLQFLFEYFSETQRNKGNFPGRFSGRQFSNSRSEMNVSTLELGDSALYLCASNSGAEGYGYTFGSGTRLTVV.

There are a few counts of this clonotype. This chain links TRBV3-1 with TRBJ2-7, with a possible D match to TRBD2 (6 bases). CDR1 is LGHDT, CDR2 YNNKEL, per germline (reference sequence). The CDR3 is made up of 17 amino acids. V shed 0 bases and J shed 6 bases, with 21 bases lying between them. The CDR3 region has the DNA TGTGCCAGCAGCCAAGATCGAGGGAAGCGGGTGTTCTTCGAGCAGTACTTC. Protein product: CASSQDRGKRVFFEQYF.

J is TRBJ2-5 and V is TRBV10-3, with a tentative D call TRBD2 (5 bases). V was trimmed by 0 bases and J by 1 base, leaving 12 bases between them. The CDR3 runs 16 residues. Germline V CDR1 and CDR2: ENHRY, SYGVKD. For the CDR3, the DNA is TGTGCCATCAGTGAGTCGACCGGCGGGCCCCAAGAGACCCAGTACTTC. It yields the protein CAISESTGGPQETQYF.

CDR3 in amino acids: CASSSLRQGAFYGYTF. The CDR3 region has the DNA TGTGCCAGCAGCTCTCTGAGACAGGGGGCGTTTTATGGCTACACCTTC. The V and J genes are TRBV11-2 and TRBJ1-2, with 10 positions matching TRBD1. The germline V gene encodes CDR1 SGHAT and CDR2 FQNNGV. Trimming cost V 4 bases and J 5 bases; bases outside gene matches: 10. This CDR3 comprises 16 residues.

A few counts support this clonotype. The DNA for the CDR3 is TGCAGCGTTGAAGCCCCCGGGGGGGGAGATACGCAGTATTTT. Translating gives CSVEAPGGGDTQYF. The chain carries TRBV29-1 and TRBJ2-3, with 8 bases matching TRBD2. With 1 base clipped from V and 5 bases from J, the junction kept 5 bases outside the gene matches. The CDR3 contains 14 residues. CDR1 SQVTM and CDR2 ANQGSEA come from the germline V gene.

This chain uses TRBV20-1 with TRBJ2-4; no clear D gene. Trimming removed 4 bases at V and 0 bases at J, with 16 bases between. Germline CDR1 is DFQATT and CDR2 is SNEGSKA (reference sequence). The CDR3 contains 16 residues. This CDR3 is CSANPIPAIAKNIQYF. CDR3 nucleotides: TGCAGTGCTAACCCTATCCCCGCTATAGCCAAAAACATTCAGTACTTC.

This clonotype was seen a single time. This CDR3 reads CSVEDPDRVDYGYTF. The CDR3 DNA is TGCAGCGTTGAAGATCCTGACAGGGTGGACTATGGCTACACCTTC. J is TRBJ1-2 and V is TRBV29-1; 7 bases match TRBD1. CDR3 length: 15 amino acids. The germline CDR1 and CDR2 sequences are SQVTM and ANQGSEA. The trim removed 0 bases at V and 3 bases at J, leaving 7 bases unmatched. The complete variable domain, with remaining parts taken from reference TRBV29-1 and TRBJ1-2, reads SAVISQKPSRDICQRGTSLTIQCQVDSQVTMMFWYRQQPGQSLTLIATANQGSEATYESGFVIDKFPISRPNLTFSTLTVSNMSPEDSSIYLCSVEDPDRVDYGYTFGSGTRLTVV.

J is TRBJ2-1 and V is TRBV9; 9 bases align to TRBD2. The CDR3 is 17 residues long. V lost 6 bases and J lost 4; bases outside the gene matches: 14. Germline V gene lookup returns CDR1 SGDLS and CDR2 YYNGEE. CDR3 DNA sequence: TGTGCCAGCAACCCTCCCGGGGCGGGGGGGATATACAATGAGCAGTTCTTC. Translating gives CASNPPGAGGIYNEQFF.

The table lists this clonotype with a count of one. The DNA for the CDR3 is TGTGCCAGCAGCCCTACCGACGGGCAGTACGCTTCACCCCTCCACTTT. Encoded protein: CASSPTDGQYASPLHF. The chain uses TRBV7-6 and TRBJ1-6; D ambiguous. Between the trimmed V and J ends, which lost 5 bases and 9 bases, there was a span of 20 bases. The CDR3 spans 16 residues. Germline CDR1 is SGHVS and CDR2 is FNYEAQ.

The V call is TRBV9, the J call TRBJ2-3; TRBD2 agrees at 8 bases. V dropped 3 bases and J dropped 2; count of bases not matched to a gene: 11. The CDR3 has 17 amino acids. Per the germline V gene, CDR1 is SGDLS and CDR2 is YYNGEE. CDR3 sequence: CASSAEAGGVTTDTQYF. In nucleotides, the CDR3 is TGTGCCAGCAGCGCAGAGGCGGGGGGCGTAACCACAGATACGCAGTATTTT.

About this clonotype: An end of the junction does not agree with germline; a read error may underlie this. The rearrangement uses TRBV3-1 and TRBJ2-5; no clear D. The DNA matches TRBJ2-7 better at its end, which makes the J call doubtful. Germline-derived CDR1 and CDR2 are LGHDT and YNNKEL (reference sequence). This CDR3 contains 12 residues. The CDR3: CASSPSSNEQYF. The CDR3 DNA reads as TGTGCCAGCAGCCCGTCCTCCAACGAGCAGTACTTC.

This clonotype was picked up one time. The genes are TRBV20-1 and TRBJ1-1; tentatively, D is TRBD1 (5 bases). The CDR3 has 13 residues. Germline V lookup: CDR1 DFQATT, CDR2 SNEGSKA (reference sequence). Trimming took off 4 bases at V and 0 bases at J, with 9 bases between the two ends. CDR3 DNA: TGCAGTGCTACCCCACAGGTGAACACTGAAGCTTTCTTT. Amino acids: CSATPQVNTEAFF.

For the CDR3, the DNA is TGTGCCAGCAGCAGATTTCGGGGACAGACCCAGTACTTC. It translates to CASSRFRGQTQYF. The chain recombines TRBV6-5 with TRBJ2-5, with D tentatively TRBD1 or TRBD2 (5 bases each). V was trimmed by 6 bases and J by 6 bases, leaving 14 bases between them. The CDR3 runs to 13 residues. Germline V gene lookup returns CDR1 MNHEY and CDR2 SVGAGI.

CDR3 loop: CASSPWDFQETQYF. The DNA for the CDR3 is TGTGCCAGCAGCCCGTGGGACTTCCAAGAGACCCAGTACTTC. V is TRBV3-1 and J is TRBJ2-5, with D possibly TRBD2 on 6 matching bases. CDR3 size: 14 residues. The V and J ends lost 4 bases and 1 base respectively, with 10 bases between them. Germline CDR1 and CDR2: LGHDT and YNNKEL (reference sequence).

V is TRBV18 and J is TRBJ2-7, with 8 nucleotides matching TRBD1. CDR1 KGHSH and CDR2 LQKENI come from the germline V gene. There are 15 residues in the CDR3. V lost 4 bases to trimming and J lost 2 bases; unmatched junction nucleotides: 7. The CDR3 loop is CASSREGQAAYEQYF. The CDR3 bases are TGTGCCAGCTCACGCGAGGGACAGGCCGCCTACGAGCAGTACTTC.

The sample holds one count of this clonotype. The chain links TRBV12-3 or TRBV12-4 to TRBJ1-2; D remains unclear. The CDR3 covers 12 residues. Trimming shortened V by 3 bases and J by 7 bases, and 9 bases separated the two germline ends. This chain's CDR3 is CASSFPESGYTF. The CDR3, as DNA: TGTGCCAGCAGTTTTCCCGAGAGTGGCTACACCTTC.

The rearrangement links TRBV7-8 to TRBJ2-7; 7 bases agree with TRBD2. Germline V gene sequence: CDR1 SGHVS, CDR2 FQNEAQ. This CDR3 is 16 amino acids long. Trimming took 1 base from V and 1 from J; bases not matched to a gene: 7. The CDR3 DNA is TGTGCCAGCAGCTTAGTATCGTCGGGAGGTTCCTACGAGCAGTACTTC. It encodes CASSLVSSGGSYEQYF.

This sequence joins TRBV12-3 or TRBV12-4 and TRBJ2-1; tentatively, D is TRBD1 (5 bases). CDR3 length: 15 amino acids. V gave up 7 bases and J gave up 5 bases, with 18 bases separating them. The CDR3 DNA follows: TGTGCCAGCACCGCCTTGGGGCAGGGAAACAATGAGCAGTTCTTC. This gives the protein CASTALGQGNNEQFF.

The CDR3 region is CASSRPGLVEYNEQFF. CDR3 coding DNA: TGTGCCAGCAGCCGGCCGGGCCTGGTGGAGTACAATGAGCAGTTCTTC. The V gene is TRBV27, the J gene TRBJ2-1; no firm D call. Trimming removed 6 bases at V and 4 bases at J, with 19 bases between. This CDR3 spans 16 amino acids. The V gene's germline CDR1 is MNHEY and CDR2 SMNVEV (reference sequence).

Only one count was recorded for this clonotype. The chain has TRBV6-5 and TRBJ1-2; 9 nucleotides align to TRBD1. With V trimmed by 7 bases and J by 8 bases, 14 bases remained unmatched. Germline V gives CDR1 MNHEY, CDR2 SVGAGI. This CDR3 is built from 15 residues. Here the CDR3 DNA reads TGTGCCAGCACCCGCGGGACAGGGTTCATGGGAGGCTACACCTTC. This encodes CASTRGTGFMGGYTF.

A remark on this clonotype: A junction boundary mismatches the germline segment, possibly from a read error. The V gene is TRBV2, the J gene TRBJ2-1; D is ambiguous. Germline CDR1 is SNHLY and CDR2 is FYNNEI. CDR3 length equals 11 residues. DNA of the CDR3: TGTACCAGCAGTCAGGTTGACGAGCAGTTCTTC. It codes for CTSSQVDEQFF.

This clonotype is a singleton in its sample. This chain links TRBV6-2 or TRBV6-3 with TRBJ2-3; D is unresolved. Germline V gene lookup returns CDR1 MNHEY and CDR2 SVGEGT. The CDR3 sequence is 12 residues long. Trimming left V 6 bases short and J 9 bases short, with 13 bases between. CDR3 protein: CASSTVRRTQYF. Here the CDR3 DNA reads TGTGCCAGCAGCACCGTCAGGCGGACGCAGTATTTT.

The chain links TRBV5-5 to TRBJ2-1, with D perhaps TRBD2 (6 bases). The germline gives CDR1 SGHKS, CDR2 YYEKEE (reference sequence). V shed 1 base and J shed 7 bases, with 15 bases lying between them. CDR3 length: 15 residues. This CDR3 reads CASSLWPDRGNEQFF. In DNA form, the CDR3 reads TGTGCCAGCAGCTTGTGGCCGGACCGGGGGAATGAGCAGTTCTTC.

This chain connects TRBV29-1 to TRBJ2-7; TRBD1 is a possible D gene (5 bases). Per germline, CDR1 SQVTM and CDR2 ANQGSEA. The V and J ends lost 7 bases and 1 base respectively, with 14 bases between them. CDR3 length: 13 residues. CDR3 in DNA: TGCAGCGCGGAGACAGAAGATTCCTACGAGCAGTACTTC. Translation: CSAETEDSYEQYF.

In this sample, this clonotype turned up a few times. The J gene is TRBJ1-1, the V gene TRBV29-1, with D tentatively TRBD1 (5 bases). Trimming cost V 5 bases and J 4 bases, with 8 bases left between them. This CDR3 region has 11 residues. Germline-derived CDR1 and CDR2 are SQVTM and ANQGSEA. The CDR3 coding sequence is TGCAGCGTTCGGGGGATCACTGAAGCTTTCTTT. Protein sequence: CSVRGITEAFF.

This clonotype showed up just a few times. The chain has TRBV20-1 and TRBJ2-1, with TRBD2 identical over 7 bases. In germline, CDR1 is DFQATT, CDR2 SNEGSKA (reference sequence). After removal of 0 bases from V and 10 bases from J, the junction contained 9 bases not matched to a gene. The CDR3 is 14 residues long. The CDR3 DNA sequence: TGCAGTGCTAGAGAAGCGGGGCGAGCAAGAGAGCAGTTCTTC. It codes for CSAREAGRAREQFF.

This clonotype was counted a single time. The chain combines TRBV3-1 with TRBJ2-3; D call uncertain. The CDR3 extends over 13 amino acids. V lost 7 bases and J lost 3, with 11 bases in between. The germline CDR1 and CDR2 sequences are LGHDT and YNNKEL (reference sequence). The CDR3 nucleotides are TGTGCCAGCACCACCCTTGGAACAGATACGCAGTATTTT. This codes for CASTTLGTDTQYF.